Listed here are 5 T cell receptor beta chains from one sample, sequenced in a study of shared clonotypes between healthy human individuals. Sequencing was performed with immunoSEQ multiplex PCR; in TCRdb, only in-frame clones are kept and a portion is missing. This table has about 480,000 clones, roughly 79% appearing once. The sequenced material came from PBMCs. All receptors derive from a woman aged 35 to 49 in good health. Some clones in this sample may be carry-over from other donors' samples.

This chain's CDR3 is CASSSKSGFSGNTIYF. The DNA of the CDR3 is TGTGCCAGCAGCTCCAAGTCCGGGTTCTCTGGAAACACCATATATTTT. The genes are TRBV9 and TRBJ1-3; D gene uncertain. The CDR3 has 16 amino acids. Germline CDR1 and CDR2: SGDLS and YYNGEE. Trimming pared 4 bases from V and 0 bases from J, leaving 14 bases between.

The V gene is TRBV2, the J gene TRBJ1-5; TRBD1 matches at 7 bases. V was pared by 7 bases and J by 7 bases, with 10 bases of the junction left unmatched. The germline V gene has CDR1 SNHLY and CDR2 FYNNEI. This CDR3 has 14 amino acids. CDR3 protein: CASKRDREGQPQHF. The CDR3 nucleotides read TGTGCCAGCAAACGCGACAGGGAGGGGCAGCCCCAGCATTTT.

CDR3 loop: CASSLFSRANYGYTF. Here the CDR3 DNA reads TGTGCCAGCAGTTTATTTAGCCGAGCTAACTATGGCTACACCTTC. V is TRBV28 and J is TRBJ1-2; the D is unclear. The ends were cut back, 1 base at V and 0 bases at J, with 9 bases in the middle. The CDR3 consists of 15 residues. In germline, CDR1 is MDHEN, CDR2 SYDVKM.

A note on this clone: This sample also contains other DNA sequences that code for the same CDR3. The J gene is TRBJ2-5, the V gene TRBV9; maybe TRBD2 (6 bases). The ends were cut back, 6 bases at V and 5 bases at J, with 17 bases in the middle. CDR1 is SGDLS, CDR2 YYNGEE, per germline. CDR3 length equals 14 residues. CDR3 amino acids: CASIEGRGKETQYF. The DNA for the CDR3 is TGTGCCAGCATCGAGGGGCGGGGTAAGGAGACCCAGTACTTC.

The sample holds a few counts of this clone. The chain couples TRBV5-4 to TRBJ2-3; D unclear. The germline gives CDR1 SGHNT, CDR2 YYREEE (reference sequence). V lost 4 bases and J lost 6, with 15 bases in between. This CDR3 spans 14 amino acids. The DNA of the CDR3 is TGTGCCAGCAGCCCCGACTTGGGGTTCGATACGCAGTATTTT. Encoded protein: CASSPDLGFDTQYF.